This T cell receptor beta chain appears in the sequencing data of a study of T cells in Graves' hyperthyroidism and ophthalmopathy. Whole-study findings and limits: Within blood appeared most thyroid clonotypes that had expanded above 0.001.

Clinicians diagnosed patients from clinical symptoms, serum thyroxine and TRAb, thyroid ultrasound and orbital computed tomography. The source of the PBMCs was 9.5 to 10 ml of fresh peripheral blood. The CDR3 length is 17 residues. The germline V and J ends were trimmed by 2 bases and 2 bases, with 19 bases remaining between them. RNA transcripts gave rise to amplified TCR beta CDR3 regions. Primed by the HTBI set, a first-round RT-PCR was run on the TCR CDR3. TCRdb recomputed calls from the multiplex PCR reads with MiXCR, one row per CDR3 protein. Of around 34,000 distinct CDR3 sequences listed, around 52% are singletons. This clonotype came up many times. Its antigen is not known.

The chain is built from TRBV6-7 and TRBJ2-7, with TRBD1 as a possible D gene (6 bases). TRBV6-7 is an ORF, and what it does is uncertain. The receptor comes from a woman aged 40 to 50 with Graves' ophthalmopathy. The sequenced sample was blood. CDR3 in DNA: TGTGCCAGCAGTTACCCCGCACACAGGGTTGGGGCCTACGAGCAGTACTTC. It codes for CASSYPAHRVGAYEQYF.